A single T cell receptor beta chain is shown here with its context. This clone was detected a few times. Its antigen remains undetermined. Base qualities were left out, and no much larger clone turns up one base away. The data are from a study of blood T cell repertoires in COVID-19 (dated by TCRdb to about 2020). Background on the whole study: Samples from collaborators originated in the United States, Italy and Spain and spanned both the acute and convalescent phases of COVID-19. The material from the prospective study consisted of cDNA or gDNA derived from T cells, B-cell-depleted T cells, or PBMCs. Where available, HLA class I and class II types were taken from metadata supplied by the sample provider and were not determined by assay-based typing. The repertoires were released in a freely available public database meant as a resource for research on the immune response to SARS-CoV-2. The samples were drawn from the first 160 participants of the ongoing ImmuneRACE study and from 950 to 1,500 subjects provided by 6 global collaborators. Deeply sampled blood TCRbeta repertoires from subjects exposed to, actively infected with, or recovered from COVID-19 were included in the dataset. The sample metadata nearly always contained a de-identified subject ID, COVID-19 status, age in years and sex.

CDR1 and CDR2, per the germline V gene, are KGHDR and SFDVKD. V and J are trimmed by 4 bases and 7 bases, and the gene matches miss 6 bases of the junction. The CDR3 runs 15 residues from the cysteine to the phenylalanine. Of all the DNA, just the CDR3 is kept, 45 bases in frame from base 1. The immunoSEQ Assay, a bias-controlled multiplex PCR, was used to amplify TCRbeta CDR3 regions from genomic DNA. The authors' pipeline ran thus. Within the assay, amplification of reference gene primers was used to estimate how many nucleated cells each sample contained. To quantify the absolute abundance of each unique TCRbeta CDR3 rearrangement, sequence reads were collapsed and filtered. Productive Simpson clonality was computed per sample as the square root of Simpson's diversity index over productive rearrangements. TCRdb carries this immuneACCESS record with in-frame sequences only. Its versions omit some clonotypes, under half of them owing to an unresolved V gene in the studies checked, with the rest unexplained. Clonal size and the V and J genes are those of that table, whereas D and trimming came from the DNA. The sample data list over 100,000 clones, and approximately 88% of these were observed just once. 0.7% to 0.85% of the sample lies in the top ten.

Whole blood was collected in K2EDTA tubes by collaborating institutions according to the institutions' own protocols. For TCRbeta analysis, collaborator samples were shipped as frozen whole blood, as isolated PBMCs, or as DNA extracted from either sample type. What the work shows at the level of the full study, not this receptor alone: The amount of clinical and demographic metadata varied by source and participant and was provided uncurated.

Sequencing was done on a sample of peripheral blood. This clonotype was sampled from a woman in her 70s with acute or convalescent COVID-19. Recombination joined TRBV24-1 with TRBJ1-1, and 12 junctional nucleotides match TRBD1. The CDR3 region has the sequence CATSESGTGGSEAFF. The DNA sequence reads TGTGCCACCAGTGAAAGCGGGACAGGGGGCAGTGAAGCTTTCTTT.